Given below is one TCR beta chain in context. The antigen is undetermined. This sample was taken from a study of CD8 T cells in ankylosing spondylitis. Broader study findings: Researchers reportedly found disease-linked clones significantly enriched in matched ankylosing spondylitis synovial fluid. CD8+ cells made up the disease-linked clones, which were relatively rare in peripheral blood.

Quantitative 5'-RACE with molecular barcodes was used to make the TCR beta libraries. TCRdb ran MiXCR on the 5' RACE reads and lists one entry per CDR3 protein. The sample carries about 110,000 distinct CDR3 sequences, around 24% recorded once. V lost 4 bases to trimming and J lost 5 bases; unmatched junction nucleotides: 1. The germline V gene has CDR1 SGHTA and CDR2 FQGNSA. This CDR3 is built from 13 residues. The material sequenced was synovial fluid, either unsorted or a sorted T cell fraction (not recorded which). This sequence originates from a male donor with ankylosing spondylitis. The chain links TRBV7-2 to TRBJ1-1, with 10 bases fitting TRBD1. The CDR3 loop reads CASSWTGGTEAFF. The CDR3 DNA is TGTGCCAGCAGCTGGACAGGGGGGACTGAAGCTTTCTTT.